The following is a T cell receptor beta chain sequence with its context. No antigen is known for it. This entry is derived from a study of CD4 T cells in relation to SARS-CoV-2 and coronaviruses. The table came from immunoSEQ multiplex PCR; TCRdb's copy has only in-frame clones and leaves some out. The table has about 26,000 clones, over 60% seen once. The CDR3 covers 14 residues. From germline, CDR1 is KGHSH and CDR2 LQKENI. The trim removed 3 bases at V and 7 bases at J, leaving 5 bases unmatched. The unexposed donors gave CD4+ T cells in about 2011-2019, prior to COVID-19. After roughly ten days of culture, CD4+ T cells were isolated.

This TCR derives from a human donor in good health. Sequenced sample: CD4+ T cells from PBMCs, cultured in vitro. The chain has TRBV18 and TRBJ2-7; 11 nucleotides agree with TRBD1. The CDR3 loop is CASSPGQGEREQYF. CDR3 in DNA: TGTGCCAGCTCACCGGGACAGGGGGAGAGGGAGCAGTACTTC. Combining the CDR3 with reference TRBV18 and TRBJ2-7 gives the whole variable domain NAGVMQNPRHLVRRRGQEARLRCSPMKGHSHVYWYRQLPEEGLKFMVYLQKENIIDESGMPKERFSAEFPKEGPSILRIQQVVRGDSAAYFCASSPGQGEREQYFGPGTRLTVT.